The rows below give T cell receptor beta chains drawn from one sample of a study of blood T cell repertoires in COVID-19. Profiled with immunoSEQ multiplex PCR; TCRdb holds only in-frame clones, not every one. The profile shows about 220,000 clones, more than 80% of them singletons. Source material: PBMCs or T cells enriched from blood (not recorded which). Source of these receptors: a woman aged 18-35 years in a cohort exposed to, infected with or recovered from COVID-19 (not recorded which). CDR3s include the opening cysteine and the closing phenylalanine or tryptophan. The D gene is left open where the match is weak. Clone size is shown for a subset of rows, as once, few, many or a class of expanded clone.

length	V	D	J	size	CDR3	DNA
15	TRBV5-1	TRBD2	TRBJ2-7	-	CASSLTGTRIYEQYF	TGCGCCAGCAGCTTGACCGGGACTAGGATCTACGAGCAGTACTTC
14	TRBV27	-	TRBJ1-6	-	CASSLLGRNSPLHF	TGTGCCAGCAGTTTATTGGGGCGGAATTCACCCCTCCACTTT
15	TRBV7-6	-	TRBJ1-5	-	CASSESTRGNQPQHF	TGTGCCAGCAGCGAATCGACCAGGGGCAATCAGCCCCAGCATTTT
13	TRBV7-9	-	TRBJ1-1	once	CASSPRYHTEAFF	TGTGCCAGCAGCCCCAGGTACCACACTGAAGCTTTCTTT
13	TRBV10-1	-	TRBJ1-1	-	CASSLAENTEAFF	TGCGCCAGCAGTTTAGCAGAAAACACTGAAGCTTTCTTT
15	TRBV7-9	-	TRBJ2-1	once	CASSSGPHSYNEQFF	TGTGCCAGCAGCTCAGGGCCTCACTCCTACAATGAGCAGTTCTTC
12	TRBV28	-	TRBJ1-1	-	CASSLRFTEAFF	TGTGCCAGCAGTCTCAGGTTCACTGAAGCTTTCTTT
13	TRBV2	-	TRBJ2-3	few	CASSEKGVITQYF	TGTGCCAGCAGTGAAAAGGGGGTTATTACGCAGTATTTT
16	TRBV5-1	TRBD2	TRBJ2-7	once	CASSWTLAGDPYEQYF	TGCGCCAGCAGCTGGACACTAGCGGGAGATCCCTACGAGCAGTACTTC
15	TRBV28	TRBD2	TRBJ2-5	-	CASSPPGLGGETQYF	TGTGCCAGCAGTCCCCCGGGACTAGGGGGGGAGACCCAGTACTTC
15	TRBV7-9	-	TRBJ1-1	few	CASSLIPGERTEAFF	TGTGCCAGCAGCTTAATACCGGGGGAGCGTACTGAAGCTTTCTTT
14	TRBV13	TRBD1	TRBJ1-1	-	CASSGDRVYTEAFF	TGTGCCAGCAGCGGAGACAGGGTTTACACTGAAGCTTTCTTT
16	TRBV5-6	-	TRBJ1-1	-	CASSLARVGTFIEAFF	TGTGCCAGCAGCTTGGCCCGAGTCGGTACCTTTATTGAAGCTTTCTTT
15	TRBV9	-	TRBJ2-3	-	CASSPTGRRTDTQYF	TGTGCCAGCAGCCCAACAGGGCGGCGTACAGATACGCAGTATTTT
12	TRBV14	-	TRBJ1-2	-	CASSQGQNGYTF	TGTGCCAGCAGCCAAGGACAGAATGGCTACACCTTC
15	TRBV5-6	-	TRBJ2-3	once	CASSWDSGGGDTQYF	TGTGCCAGCAGCTGGGACAGTGGCGGAGGGGATACGCAGTATTTT
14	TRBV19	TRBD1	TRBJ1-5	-	CASSRQGRNQPQHF	TGTGCCAGTAGTAGACAGGGACGCAATCAGCCCCAGCATTTT
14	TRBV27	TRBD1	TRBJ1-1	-	CACSVRQGYTEAFF	TGTGCCTGCAGTGTTAGACAGGGGTACACTGAAGCTTTCTTT
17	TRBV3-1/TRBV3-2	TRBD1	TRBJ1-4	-	CASSQDRAGGLNEKLFF	TGTGCCAGCAGCCAAGATCGGGCAGGGGGCCTTAATGAAAAACTGTTTTTT
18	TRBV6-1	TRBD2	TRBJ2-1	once	CASSEWEGRRGGWNEQFF	TGTGCCAGCAGTGAATGGGAGGGACGGCGGGGGGGGTGGAATGAGCAGTTCTTC
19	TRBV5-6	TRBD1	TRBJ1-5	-	CASSSRGDRGPVYNQPQHF	TGTGCCAGCAGCTCTCGTGGGGACAGGGGGCCGGTCTACAATCAGCCCCAGCATTTT
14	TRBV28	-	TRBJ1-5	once	CASSLGTGRQPQHF	TGTGCCAGCAGTTTGGGGACTGGGCGCCAGCCCCAGCATTTT
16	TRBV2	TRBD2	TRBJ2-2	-	CASSEPSGGVDGELFF	TGTGCCAGCAGTGAACCCAGCGGGGGGGTGGACGGGGAGCTGTTTTTT
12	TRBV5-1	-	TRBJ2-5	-	CASSNPEETQYF	TGCGCCAGCAGTAATCCCGAAGAGACCCAGTACTTC
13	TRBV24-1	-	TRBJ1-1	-	CATSETGNTEAFF	TGTGCCACCAGTGAGACAGGGAACACTGAAGCTTTCTTT
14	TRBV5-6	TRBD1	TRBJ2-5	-	CASSLGTGRETQYF	TGTGCCAGCAGCTTAGGGACAGGGAGAGAGACCCAGTACTTC
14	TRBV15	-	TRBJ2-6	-	CATSRDLGTLVLTF	TGTGCCACCAGCAGAGATCTGGGGACACTTGTCCTGACTTTC